The next 24 T cell receptor beta chains were all read from a single sample in a study of OX40 agonist ivuxolimab in advanced cancers. Generated by immunoSEQ multiplex PCR, the TCRdb table keeps only in-frame clones and is missing some. The sample gives under 40,000 clones, 84% of which show up once; about 2% is in the top ten. Sequencing was performed on CD4+ or CD8+ T cells sorted from blood, taken in a trial of the OX40 agonist ivuxolimab. Receptor source: an adult with an advanced solid tumor such as melanoma, head and neck, liver or kidney cancer.

The CDR3 protein is CASSSPGQHSYNEQFF. CDR3 DNA: TGTGCCAGTAGTTCCCCGGGACAACACTCCTACAATGAGCAGTTCTTC. The gene calls are TRBV19 and TRBJ2-1; weak D call: TRBD1 (6 bases). The CDR3 has 16 residues. CDR1 is LNHDA, CDR2 SQIVND, per germline (reference sequence). Between the trimmed V and J ends, which lost 5 bases and 0 bases, there was a span of 14 bases.

V and J are TRBV10-3 and TRBJ2-1, with D hard to call. Trimming cost V 0 bases and J 4 bases, with 10 bases left between them. The CDR3 covers 15 residues. Germline CDR1 is ENHRY and CDR2 is SYGVKD. The CDR3: CAISESAGDYNEQFF. CDR3 nucleotide sequence: TGTGCCATCAGTGAGTCGGCAGGAGATTACAATGAGCAGTTCTTC.

The chain is built from TRBV7-2 and TRBJ1-2, with 7 bases fitting TRBD1. This CDR3 contains 14 residues. V lost 5 bases, J lost 4 bases, and 7 bases stayed unmatched. Looked up from germline, CDR1 is SGHTA and CDR2 is FQGNSA. CDR3 bases: TGTGCCAGCAGCCCTCCCGGGACAGCCTATGGCTACACCTTC. It encodes CASSPPGTAYGYTF.

This chain links TRBV10-2 with TRBJ1-5; D remains ambiguous. Germline V gene data show CDR1 as WSHSY and CDR2 as SAAADI. V was shortened by 4 bases and J by 4 bases, with 5 bases between the two germline ends. The CDR3 has 12 residues. DNA for the CDR3: TGCGCCAGCAGTGCGCAGAATCAGCCCCAGCATTTT. This translates into CASSAQNQPQHF.

The V call is TRBV6-1, the J call TRBJ2-7, with D hard to call. V was trimmed by 4 bases and J by 2 bases, leaving 15 bases between them. CDR3 size: 15 residues. CDR1 and CDR2 from the germline V gene are MNHNS and SASEGT. CDR3 loop: CASSGTNPKPYEQYF. The CDR3 DNA is TGTGCCAGCAGTGGGACGAACCCTAAACCCTACGAGCAGTACTTC.

This clone has just one count. The chain carries TRBV10-3 and TRBJ1-4; D is unclear. Trimming left V 8 bases short and J 3 bases short, with 7 bases between. This CDR3 spans 12 amino acids. Germline CDR1 is ENHRY and CDR2 is SYGVKD. CDR3 region: CAIRAANEKLFF. CDR3 coding DNA: TGTGCCATCCGGGCAGCTAATGAAAAACTGTTTTTT.

The rearrangement links TRBV5-1 to TRBJ1-1, with D unclear. The CDR3 has 16 residues. V was cut by 0 bases and J by 1 base, with 13 bases left in between. Germline V CDR1 and CDR2: SGHRS, YFSETQ. In DNA form, the CDR3 reads TGCGCCAGCAGCTTGGTTTCGGCAGGAGCGAACACTGAAGCTTTCTTT. Residues: CASSLVSAGANTEAFF.

The chain links TRBV19 to TRBJ1-5, with D hard to call. The CDR3 has 16 amino acids. Germline V gene lookup returns CDR1 LNHDA and CDR2 SQIVND (reference sequence). V lost 4 bases to trimming and J lost 4 bases, with 17 bases between them. CDR3 region: CASSTPNVRSNQPQHF. For the CDR3, the DNA is TGTGCCAGTAGTACCCCCAACGTGCGGAGTAATCAGCCCCAGCATTTT. The complete variable domain, with remaining parts taken from reference TRBV19 and TRBJ1-5, reads DGGITQSPKYLFRKEGQNVTLSCEQNLNHDAMYWYRQDPGQGLRLIYYSQIVNDFQKGDIAEGYSVSREKKESFPLTVTSAQKNPTAFYLCASSTPNVRSNQPQHFGDGTRLSIL.

V and J are TRBV4-1 and TRBJ2-7; D is tentatively TRBD1 or TRBD2 (5 bases each). Germline CDR1 reads MGHRA; CDR2 reads YSYEKL. The CDR3 has 16 residues. With 3 bases removed from V and 0 bases from J, the gap between germline ends came to 15 bases. CDR3 in amino acids: CASSQKRGQSSYEQYF. The CDR3 DNA reads as TGCGCCAGCAGCCAGAAGAGGGGCCAAAGCTCCTACGAGCAGTACTTC.

Note on this clone: Other nucleotide sequences from this sample produce the same CDR3. The chain uses TRBV18 and TRBJ1-5; D remains ambiguous. Germline V gene data show CDR1 as KGHSH and CDR2 as LQKENI. The CDR3 contains 13 residues. V was shortened by 2 bases and J by 5 bases, with 7 bases between the two germline ends. The CDR3 coding sequence is TGTGCCAGCTCACCAGGTAGGGATCAGCCCCAGCATTTT. As protein: CASSPGRDQPQHF.

In this sample, this clone turned up a few times. V gene TRBV19 combines with J gene TRBJ2-7; 10 nucleotides line up with TRBD1. The CDR3 loop spans 14 amino acids. In germline, CDR1 is LNHDA, CDR2 SQIVND (reference sequence). The trim removed 5 bases at V and 5 bases at J, leaving 6 bases unmatched. The DNA for the CDR3 is TGTGCCAGTAGTCCAGGACAGGGGGATCACGAGCAGTACTTC. Its protein is CASSPGQGDHEQYF.

V gene TRBV15 combines with J gene TRBJ2-5; 10 bases are shared with TRBD2. With V trimmed by 0 bases and J by 4 bases, 5 bases remained unmatched. Germline loops: CDR1 LNHNV, CDR2 YYDKDF (reference sequence). This CDR3 contains 16 residues. CDR3 sequence: CATSRDRAGGLETQYF. The DNA of the CDR3 is TGTGCCACCAGCAGAGACCGAGCGGGAGGGTTAGAGACCCAGTACTTC. Full variable domain (missing parts from reference TRBV15 and TRBJ2-5): DAMVIQNPRYQVTQFGKPVTLSCSQTLNHNVMYWYQQKSSQAPKLLFHYYDKDFNNEADTPDNFQSRRPNTSFCFLDIRSPGLGDTAMYLCATSRDRAGGLETQYFGPGTRLLVL.

J is TRBJ2-7 and V is TRBV5-1, with D possibly being TRBD2 (6 bases). Germline V lookup: CDR1 SGHRS, CDR2 YFSETQ. The CDR3 is 14 amino acids. Trimming removed 3 bases at V and 5 bases at J, with 15 bases between. As DNA, the CDR3 is TGCGCCAGCAGCTGGGACTTCCCCCCGGACGAGCAGTACTTC. Amino acid sequence: CASSWDFPPDEQYF.

This clone has more than one count but fewer than ten. The chain couples TRBV13 to TRBJ2-1; 8 positions agree with TRBD2. The V and J ends lost 5 bases and 5 bases, in that order; junction bases with no gene match: 20. This CDR3 is 19 amino acids long. CDR1 PRHDT and CDR2 FYEKMQ come from the germline V gene (reference sequence). CDR3 sequence: CASSQLREVGRVIHNEQFF. DNA of the CDR3: TGTGCCAGCAGCCAACTTAGGGAGGTCGGGAGGGTAATCCACAATGAGCAGTTCTTC.

The chain employs TRBV12-5 and TRBJ1-3, with a possible D match to TRBD1 (5 bases). Germline CDR1 is LGHNT and CDR2 is FRNRAP. V lost 1 base, J lost 4 bases, and 11 bases lay in between. The CDR3 is 15 amino acids. The CDR3, as DNA: TGTGCTAGTGGTTTGGGGGACCCCCGGGGAAACACCATATATTTT. Its translation is CASGLGDPRGNTIYF.

The chain uses TRBV7-3 and TRBJ2-7; weak D call: TRBD2 (6 bases). V was pared by 5 bases and J by 0 bases, with 17 bases between. CDR1 is SGHTA and CDR2 is FQGTGA in the germline V gene. CDR3 size: 16 residues. DNA of the CDR3: TGTGCCAGCAGCCCCGGGGGTTCAGCGAACTCCTACGAGCAGTACTTC. Protein product: CASSPGGSANSYEQYF.

This chain connects TRBV5-1 to TRBJ1-5; no firm D call. The germline V and J ends were trimmed by 8 bases and 0 bases, with 9 bases remaining between them. Germline V gene lookup returns CDR1 SGHRS and CDR2 YFSETQ. This CDR3 comprises 13 residues. The CDR3 DNA reads TGCGCCAGTAGTCCGTATAGCAATCAGCCCCAGCATTTT. Translating it yields CASSPYSNQPQHF.

The genes are TRBV30 and TRBJ1-1; D perhaps matches TRBD1 (5 bases). Between the trimmed V and J ends, which lost 3 bases and 1 base, there was a span of 9 bases. The CDR3 is 13 residues long. From germline, CDR1 is GTSNPN and CDR2 SVGIG (reference sequence). CDR3: CAWRDGQNTEAFF. CDR3 nucleotide sequence: TGTGCCTGGAGGGACGGACAGAACACTGAAGCTTTCTTT.

The J gene is TRBJ2-7, the V gene TRBV27; D remains ambiguous. Germline-derived CDR1 and CDR2 are MNHEY and SMNVEV (reference sequence). The CDR3 is 13 residues long. Trimming took off 0 bases at V and 6 bases at J, with 9 bases between the two ends. The CDR3 DNA follows: TGTGCCAGCAGTTTATCGGTAGGTTCCGAGCAGTACTTC. Its translation: CASSLSVGSEQYF.

The chain combines TRBV19 with TRBJ2-3; possible D gene TRBD2, 6 bases. V was pared by 6 bases and J by 7 bases, with 11 bases between. Germline CDR1 and CDR2: LNHDA and SQIVND (reference sequence). The CDR3 loop spans 12 amino acids. CDR3 in amino acids: CASRDYTNTQYF. The CDR3, as DNA: TGTGCCAGTAGGGACTATACTAATACGCAGTATTTT.

This clone turned up a few times. This sequence joins TRBV7-8 and TRBJ1-4; D remains unclear. The germline gives CDR1 SGHVS, CDR2 FQNEAQ. V was pared by 3 bases and J by 5 bases, with 10 bases between. The length of the CDR3 is 14 residues. The CDR3 sequence is CASSFQTSNEKLFF. CDR3 sequence (DNA): TGTGCCAGCAGCTTTCAAACCTCCAATGAAAAACTGTTTTTT.

The V gene is TRBV4-1, the J gene TRBJ1-5, with TRBD1 identical over 11 bases. Germline CDR1 is MGHRA and CDR2 is YSYEKL. This CDR3 is built from 20 residues. The ends lost 0 bases at V and 2 bases at J; junction bases unmatched: 12. CDR3 region: CASSQDESGTGGRGNQPQHF. For the CDR3, the DNA is TGCGCCAGCAGCCAAGACGAATCCGGGACAGGGGGTCGGGGCAATCAGCCCCAGCATTTT.

Written as DNA, the CDR3 is TGTGCCAGCAGTCTACAGGGGCCAAATATACTAAACTATGGCTACACCTTC. Translating gives CASSLQGPNILNYGYTF. This sequence joins TRBV5-6 and TRBJ1-2; the match to TRBD1 covers 7 bases. Germline V gene data show CDR1 as SGHDT and CDR2 as YYEEEE. Trimming cost V 5 bases and J 2 bases; bases outside gene matches: 15. This CDR3 spans 17 amino acids.

The chain employs TRBV19 and TRBJ2-2; D may be TRBD1 or TRBD2 (5 bases each). Trimming pared 6 bases from V and 6 bases from J, leaving 5 bases between. Germline values: CDR1 LNHDA, CDR2 SQIVND (reference sequence). This CDR3 has 11 amino acids. The chain's CDR3 is CASRGAGELFF. The CDR3 nucleotides are TGTGCCAGTAGGGGGGCCGGGGAGCTGTTTTTT.